This entry lists 22 T cell receptor beta chains sequenced from one sample in a study of beta chain features in type 1 diabetes. Expressed TCRB transcripts were sequenced because the isolated RNA had all been reverse transcribed beforehand. Only in-frame clones appear in the TCRdb table, and some are missing; sequencing was by immunoSEQ multiplex PCR. Of 900,000 or so clones detected, roughly a sixth appear once; the ten largest clones hold around 0.02%. The specimen sequenced was naive CD4+ T cells from blood. The receptors come from a woman in her late teens or twenties in good health.

This chain connects TRBV9 to TRBJ2-3, with D possibly matching TRBD2 (6 bases). Germline CDR1 reads SGDLS; CDR2 reads YYNGEE. V was shortened by 0 bases and J by 5 bases, with 16 bases between the two germline ends. The CDR3 loop spans 16 amino acids. CDR3 DNA sequence: TGTGCCAGCAGCGTAGCGTGGGGGGTCCAGGGAGATACGCAGTATTTT. Protein: CASSVAWGVQGDTQYF.

This clone has a handful of counts. The chain uses TRBV5-1 and TRBJ2-3, with 9 positions matching TRBD1. J gave up 8 bases and V 4 bases, and 11 bases lay outside the gene matches. This CDR3 has 15 amino acids. In germline, CDR1 is SGHRS, CDR2 YFSETQ. The CDR3 loop is CASSDVPGQGFTQYF. The CDR3 DNA reads as TGCGCCAGCAGCGACGTCCCGGGACAGGGTTTTACGCAGTATTTT.

This clone was detected a few times. This chain uses TRBV4-1 with TRBJ2-1; D ambiguous. The germline CDR1 and CDR2 sequences are MGHRA and YSYEKL. V lost 1 base, J lost 4 bases, and 11 bases lay in between. This CDR3 is built from 15 residues. In nucleotides, the CDR3 is TGCGCCAGCAGCCAAGGACCAGCAAAGTACAATGAGCAGTTCTTC. Protein sequence: CASSQGPAKYNEQFF.

The V and J genes are TRBV5-4 and TRBJ1-2; D is perhaps TRBD1 (6 bases). The V and J ends lost 0 bases and 5 bases respectively, with 14 bases between them. The CDR3 loop spans 15 amino acids. Germline V lookup: CDR1 SGHNT, CDR2 YYREEE (reference sequence). This chain's CDR3 is CASSLVGGQRYGYTF. Written as DNA, the CDR3 is TGTGCCAGCAGCTTGGTGGGGGGGCAAAGATATGGCTACACCTTC.

This clone was detected a few times. The rearrangement links TRBV27 to TRBJ1-5, with no clear D. This CDR3 is built from 14 residues. The V gene lost 4 bases and the J gene lost 2 bases, with 9 bases spanning the gap. The germline CDR1 and CDR2 sequences are MNHEY and SMNVEV (reference sequence). The CDR3 reads CASSSFWGNQPQHF. Written as DNA, the CDR3 is TGTGCCAGCAGTTCTTTCTGGGGCAATCAGCCCCAGCATTTT.

The rearrangement uses TRBV10-2 and TRBJ1-2, with a weak D call TRBD1 (5 bases). The CDR3 extends over 12 amino acids. V was trimmed by 4 bases and J by 4 bases, leaving 7 bases between them. Germline V CDR1 and CDR2: WSHSY, SAAADI. The CDR3 loop reads CASSVTGYGYTF. Here the CDR3 DNA reads TGCGCCAGCAGTGTTACAGGCTATGGCTACACCTTC.

The chain uses TRBV10-3 and TRBJ2-7; TRBD2 agrees at 12 bases. Germline CDR1 is ENHRY and CDR2 is SYGVKD. V gave up 11 bases and J gave up 9 bases; unmatched junction bases: 11. This CDR3 comprises 13 residues. CDR3 bases: TGTGCCGTCGGGACTAGCGGGCTCATCGCGCAGTACTTC. Residues: CAVGTSGLIAQYF.

Only a few counts were recorded for this clone. The chain carries TRBV7-2 and TRBJ2-7; tentative D call: TRBD2 (6 bases). The germline V gene encodes CDR1 SGHTA and CDR2 FQGNSA. The length of the CDR3 is 14 residues. The germline V and J ends were trimmed by 5 bases and 3 bases, with 14 bases remaining between them. The CDR3 here is CASSTGGTDYEQYF. The CDR3 coding sequence is TGTGCCAGCAGCACCGGGGGAACAGACTACGAGCAGTACTTC.

This clone has just a few counts. The chain combines TRBV2 with TRBJ2-5; D remains ambiguous. Germline values: CDR1 SNHLY, CDR2 FYNNEI. This CDR3 is 14 amino acids long. The V gene lost 4 bases and the J gene lost 2 bases, with 11 bases spanning the gap. The CDR3 sequence: CASSVLADQETQYF. The CDR3 region has the DNA TGTGCCAGCAGTGTTCTGGCGGATCAAGAGACCCAGTACTTC.

The chain links TRBV18 to TRBJ1-5; 11 bases are shared with TRBD1. V shed 4 bases, J shed 4 bases, and the junction held 6 bases outside the gene matches. Germline CDR1 and CDR2: KGHSH and LQKENI. CDR3 length equals 16 residues. The CDR3 here is CASSLGQGDTNQPQHF. The CDR3 DNA reads TGTGCCAGCTCACTGGGACAGGGGGATACGAATCAGCCCCAGCATTTT.

The chain links TRBV28 to TRBJ1-4; 9 bases map to TRBD1. The CDR3 covers 14 residues. CDR1 is MDHEN, CDR2 SYDVKM, per germline. V dropped 5 bases and J dropped 8; count of bases not matched to a gene: 6. The CDR3 reads CASSPGQGKEKLFF. In nucleotides, the CDR3 is TGTGCCAGCAGTCCGGGACAGGGAAAAGAAAAACTGTTTTTT.

This clone was seen a few times. The chain links TRBV28 to TRBJ2-6, with D hard to call. Trimming stripped 2 bases from V and 0 bases from J, with 8 bases between. Per germline, CDR1 MDHEN and CDR2 SYDVKM. CDR3 length equals 16 residues. The CDR3 spells CASSLTPASGANVLTF. Here the CDR3 DNA reads TGTGCCAGCAGTTTAACTCCAGCCTCTGGGGCCAACGTCCTGACTTTC.

This clone was observed a few times. The chain has TRBV27 and TRBJ2-7, with TRBD1 matching over 9 bases. After removal of 8 bases from V and 7 bases from J, the junction contained 9 bases not matched to a gene. The CDR3 spans 13 residues. CDR1 is MNHEY, CDR2 SMNVEV, per germline (reference sequence). This chain's CDR3 is CASRETGGREQYF. DNA for the CDR3: TGTGCCAGCCGGGAGACAGGGGGGAGAGAGCAGTACTTC.

The V call is TRBV28, the J call TRBJ2-7; 8 nucleotides line up with TRBD2. V shed 5 bases and J 6 bases; nucleotides not matched to a gene: 9. Looked up from germline, CDR1 is MDHEN and CDR2 is SYDVKM. CDR3 length equals 14 residues. CDR3 amino acids: CASSAPGLEPEQYF. CDR3 DNA: TGTGCCAGCAGTGCTCCGGGACTAGAACCCGAGCAGTACTTC.

V gene TRBV25-1 combines with J gene TRBJ2-7; 12 positions match TRBD1. This CDR3 region has 14 residues. V shed 4 bases, J shed 7 bases, and the junction held 5 bases outside the gene matches. Germline CDR1 reads MGHDK; CDR2 reads SYGVNS. The CDR3 is CASSGGQGAQEQYF. In DNA, the CDR3 is TGTGCCAGCAGTGGGGGACAGGGGGCACAGGAGCAGTACTTC.

This chain joins TRBV27 and TRBJ2-1; D may be TRBD2 (5 bases). From germline, CDR1 is MNHEY and CDR2 SMNVEV (reference sequence). V was pared by 3 bases and J by 6 bases, with 18 bases between. The CDR3 sequence is 16 residues long. The CDR3 coding sequence is TGTGCCAGCAGTTTCCGTGGGAGCACCGACGCCAATGAGCAGTTCTTC. This translates into CASSFRGSTDANEQFF.

CDR3 protein: CASSSGDYHTDTQYF. In DNA form, the CDR3 reads TGTGCCAGCAGCTCAGGGGACTACCACACAGATACGCAGTATTTT. The chain couples TRBV7-9 to TRBJ2-3; perhaps TRBD2 as D (7 bases). CDR3 length: 15 amino acids. Per the germline V gene, CDR1 is SEHNR and CDR2 is FQNEAQ (reference sequence). Trimming took off 4 bases at V and 2 bases at J, with 13 bases between the two ends.

The CDR3: CATNGAGGWDTQYF. The CDR3 nucleotides read TGTGCCACCAACGGAGCGGGAGGCTGGGATACGCAGTATTTT. The chain carries TRBV19 and TRBJ2-3; 9 bases line up with TRBD2. CDR1 and CDR2 from the germline V gene are LNHDA and SQIVND (reference sequence). V lost 10 bases, J lost 6 bases, and 11 bases stayed unmatched. The CDR3 contains 14 residues.

This chain links TRBV7-2 with TRBJ2-1, with 10 bases lining up with TRBD2. Germline lookup yields CDR1 SGHTA and CDR2 FQGNSA. Trimming removed 3 bases from V and 9 bases from J; junction bases left unmatched: 5. The CDR3 loop spans 14 amino acids. The CDR3 is CASSLGLALSEQFF. The CDR3 DNA is TGTGCCAGCAGCTTGGGACTAGCGTTGAGTGAGCAGTTCTTC.

The rearrangement uses TRBV7-9 and TRBJ2-7; D is undetermined. Trimming shortened V by 1 base and J by 6 bases, and 10 bases separated the two germline ends. Germline assignment: CDR1 SEHNR and CDR2 FQNEAQ (reference sequence). The CDR3 contains 13 residues. CDR3 in amino acids: CASSLEVAGEQYF. For the CDR3, the DNA is TGTGCCAGCAGCTTAGAGGTAGCAGGCGAGCAGTACTTC. Full variable domain (outside the CDR3, taken from reference TRBV7-9 and TRBJ2-7): DTGVSQNPRHKITKRGQNVTFRCDPISEHNRLYWYRQTLGQGPEFLTYFQNEAQLEKSRLLSDRFSAERPKGSFSTLEIQRTEQGDSAMYLCASSLEVAGEQYFGPGTRLTVT.

The J gene is TRBJ2-2, the V gene TRBV7-2; 8 bases fit TRBD2. The CDR3 contains 15 residues. The V gene's germline CDR1 is SGHTA and CDR2 FQGNSA. The V and J ends lost 3 bases and 6 bases, in that order; junction bases with no gene match: 6. CDR3 sequence (DNA): TGTGCCAGCAGCTTCCGGACTAGCCTCGCCGGGGAGCTGTTTTTT. This codes for CASSFRTSLAGELFF.

The chain recombines TRBV7-9 with TRBJ1-2; TRBD1 matches 9 bases. This CDR3 has 13 amino acids. V shed 3 bases, J shed 6 bases, and the junction held 2 bases outside the gene matches. Looked up from germline, CDR1 is SEHNR and CDR2 is FQNEAQ (reference sequence). The CDR3 sequence is CASSLRTGDGYTF. CDR3 nucleotide sequence: TGTGCCAGCAGCTTGCGGACAGGGGATGGCTACACCTTC.